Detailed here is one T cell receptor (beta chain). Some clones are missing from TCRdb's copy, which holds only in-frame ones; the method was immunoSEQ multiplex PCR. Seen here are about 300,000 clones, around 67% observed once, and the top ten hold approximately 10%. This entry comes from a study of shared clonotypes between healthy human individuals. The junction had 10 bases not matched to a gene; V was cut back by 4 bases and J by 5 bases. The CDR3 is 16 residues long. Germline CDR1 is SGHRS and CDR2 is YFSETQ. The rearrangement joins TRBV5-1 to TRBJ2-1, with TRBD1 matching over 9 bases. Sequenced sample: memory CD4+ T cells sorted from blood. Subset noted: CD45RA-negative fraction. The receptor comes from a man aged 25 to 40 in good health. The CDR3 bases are TGCGCCAGCAGCCCCAATATCGGGACAGGGAACAATGAGCAGTTCTTC. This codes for CASSPNIGTGNNEQFF.